This TCR beta chain was recorded in a study of T cell responses to AZD1222 COVID-19 vaccine. On the study more broadly: Whether given at about 4 or about 12 weeks, second doses were pooled. The study, taken as a whole, reports: Possibly, clonal diversity was underestimated; donors were largely white British and included more females. Scientists sampled the repertoires only once the peak T cell response had passed.

This CDR3 region has 14 residues. Germline V gene data show CDR1 as MNHNS and CDR2 as SASEGT. Trimming shortened V by 2 bases and J by 9 bases, and 11 bases separated the two germline ends. A remark on this clone: The antigen is unknown.

Data came from immunoSEQ multiplex PCR; TCRdb stores just in-frame clones and leaves some out. The sample contains 200,000 or so clones, about 94% of which appear only once. This clonotype was obtained from an adult in good health. This chain connects TRBV6-1 to TRBJ1-6; no definite D call. Sequenced material: peripheral blood, taken on day 0 of AZD1222 vaccination. The DNA for the CDR3 is TGTGCCAGCAGTGAAACGGGCGGACGTTCACCCCTCCACTTT. This sequence encodes CASSETGGRSPLHF.